The rows below give T cell receptor beta chains drawn from one sample of a study of CD8 T cells in ankylosing spondylitis. TCRdb re-derived calls from the 5' RACE reads in MiXCR, one entry per CDR3 protein. The sample holds approximately 150,000 distinct CDR3 sequences, 30% to 35% seen once. The sequenced sample was synovial fluid, either unsorted or a sorted T cell fraction (not recorded which). Every receptor here comes from a male donor with ankylosing spondylitis. The CDR3 runs from the conserved cysteine through the conserved F or W. Fields, in order: J gene, D gene, clone size, V gene, CDR3 DNA, CDR3 protein. The D gene is left open where the match is weak. Expanded clones are given a class, and other clones once, few, many or no size at all.

J gene: TRBJ1-4; D gene: -; clone size: -; V gene: TRBV7-9; CDR3 DNA: TGTGCCAGCAGCTCAGGGGTGCCCAATGAAAAACTGTTTTTT; CDR3 protein: CASSSGVPNEKLFF
J gene: TRBJ1-5; D gene: -; clone size: many; V gene: TRBV7-2; CDR3 DNA: TGTGCCAGCAGCTTACAGGGAGTTCAGCCCCAGCATTTT; CDR3 protein: CASSLQGVQPQHF
J gene: TRBJ2-4; D gene: TRBD2; clone size: -; V gene: TRBV15; CDR3 DNA: TGTGCCACCAGCAGAGTTAGCGGGAGGGCTTGGAACATTCAGTACTTC; CDR3 protein: CATSRVSGRAWNIQYF
J gene: TRBJ1-4; D gene: -; clone size: many; V gene: TRBV4-2; CDR3 DNA: TGTGCCAGCAGCCAAGATTTGGAACAAAAACTGTTTTTT; CDR3 protein: CASSQDLEQKLFF
J gene: TRBJ1-6; D gene: TRBD1; clone size: few; V gene: TRBV4-1; CDR3 DNA: TGCGCCAGCAGCCAAACCGGGACAGGGGCGCTAAATTCACCCCTCCACTTT; CDR3 protein: CASSQTGTGALNSPLHF
J gene: TRBJ1-2; D gene: -; clone size: -; V gene: TRBV7-9; CDR3 DNA: TGTGCCAGCAGCTTAGCAGGGACCGTCGGCTACACCTTC; CDR3 protein: CASSLAGTVGYTF
J gene: TRBJ2-7; D gene: -; clone size: -; V gene: TRBV10-3; CDR3 DNA: TGTGCCATCGGGCAGGGGCCCTCCGAGCAGTACTTC; CDR3 protein: CAIGQGPSEQYF
J gene: TRBJ2-3; D gene: -; clone size: -; V gene: TRBV7-6; CDR3 DNA: TGTGCCAGCAGCTTTACAGGGTCGGTCACAGATACGCAGTATTTT; CDR3 protein: CASSFTGSVTDTQYF
J gene: TRBJ1-2; D gene: TRBD1; clone size: -; V gene: TRBV15; CDR3 DNA: TGTGCCACCAGCACCAACAGGGGAGGAGGCTATGGCTACACCTTC; CDR3 protein: CATSTNRGGGYGYTF
J gene: TRBJ2-5; D gene: -; clone size: -; V gene: TRBV5-1; CDR3 DNA: TGCGCCAGCAGCTTGGAGGGGGGGACCGGGGAGACCCAGTACTTC; CDR3 protein: CASSLEGGTGETQYF
J gene: TRBJ1-6; D gene: -; clone size: few; V gene: TRBV2; CDR3 DNA: TGTGCCAGCAGTTCTGGACAGTACAGCTCCTATAATTCACCCCTCCACTTT; CDR3 protein: CASSSGQYSSYNSPLHF
J gene: TRBJ1-5; D gene: -; clone size: many; V gene: TRBV7-2; CDR3 DNA: TGTGCCAGCGGGATTAGCTCCGGGGGGAGCGGCAATCAGCCCCAGCATTTT; CDR3 protein: CASGISSGGSGNQPQHF
J gene: TRBJ2-1; D gene: TRBD1; clone size: few; V gene: TRBV4-2; CDR3 DNA: TGTGCCAGCAGCCCATTGACAGGGGGCGATTACAATGAGCAGTTCTTC; CDR3 protein: CASSPLTGGDYNEQFF
J gene: TRBJ2-2; D gene: TRBD2; clone size: few; V gene: TRBV12-3/TRBV12-4; CDR3 DNA: TGTGCCAGCAGGTCCCTGGCGGGAGGGGTGACCGGGGAGCTGTTTTTT; CDR3 protein: CASRSLAGGVTGELFF
J gene: TRBJ2-7; D gene: -; clone size: -; V gene: TRBV20-1; CDR3 DNA: TGCAGTGCTACAGGGACTGGAGGGTGGGAGCAGTACTTC; CDR3 protein: CSATGTGGWEQYF
J gene: TRBJ1-1; D gene: -; clone size: -; V gene: TRBV19; CDR3 DNA: TGTGCCAGTAGTATCGGGGTCGGGGGTATGAACACTGAAGCTTTCTTT; CDR3 protein: CASSIGVGGMNTEAFF
J gene: TRBJ2-7; D gene: TRBD2; clone size: -; V gene: TRBV5-4; CDR3 DNA: TGTGCCAGCAGCTTGCAGCGGGATTCCTACGAGCAGTACTTC; CDR3 protein: CASSLQRDSYEQYF
J gene: TRBJ1-4; D gene: TRBD1; clone size: many; V gene: TRBV5-1; CDR3 DNA: TGCGCCAGCAGCCTGACAGGGGGCTGGGATGAAAAACTGTTTTTT; CDR3 protein: CASSLTGGWDEKLFF
J gene: TRBJ1-4; D gene: -; clone size: -; V gene: TRBV5-6; CDR3 DNA: TGTGCCAGCAGCTTGGTTGGGAAGATGGAACTGTTTTTT; CDR3 protein: CASSLVGKMELFF
J gene: TRBJ2-7; D gene: TRBD2; clone size: -; V gene: TRBV9; CDR3 DNA: TGTGCCAGCAGCCGACTCCAGACTAGCGGGAGGACCAACGAGCAGTACTTC; CDR3 protein: CASSRLQTSGRTNEQYF
J gene: TRBJ2-3; D gene: -; clone size: -; V gene: TRBV24-1; CDR3 DNA: TGTGCCACCGGGGACAAAGCGCAGTATTTT; CDR3 protein: CATGDKAQYF
J gene: TRBJ2-7; D gene: TRBD1; clone size: -; V gene: TRBV12-3/TRBV12-4; CDR3 DNA: TGTGCCAGCAGCAGGACAGGGGGGGGATACGAGCAGTACTTC; CDR3 protein: CASSRTGGGYEQYF
J gene: TRBJ1-6; D gene: -; clone size: -; V gene: TRBV19; CDR3 DNA: TGTGCCAGTAGTCCCTCGAATCCACCCCTCCACTTT; CDR3 protein: CASSPSNPPLHF
J gene: TRBJ1-5; D gene: -; clone size: -; V gene: TRBV19; CDR3 DNA: TGTGCCAGTAGTACCGGGAGAGGGTATAGCAATCAGCCCCAGCATTTT; CDR3 protein: CASSTGRGYSNQPQHF